This T cell receptor beta chain was identified in a study of long-term antiretroviral therapy in people with HIV. It was version v3.0 of the immunoSEQ assay that was run at survey level. Assay used: immunoSEQ multiplex PCR; TCRdb lists only in-frame clones, some missing. This sample has some 40,000 clones, with about 94% found just once. The V gene's germline CDR1 is MNHNS and CDR2 SASEGT. This CDR3 has 15 amino acids. Losses at the gene ends were 2 bases for V and 8 bases for J; bases not matched to a gene: 6. The chain recombines TRBV6-1 with TRBJ1-4, with 9 bases matching TRBD1. This TCR was sampled from a young man with HIV. Sample: unsorted PBMCs, taken 9.2 years after starting antiretroviral therapy. The CDR3 nucleotides are TGTGCCAGCAGTGAACTACAGGGGGCCCTAGAAAAACTGTTTTTT. This sequence encodes CASSELQGALEKLFF.